The present entry profiles one T cell receptor (beta chain) with its context. The record originates from a study of PD-L1 blockade in urothelial cancer. Generated by immunoSEQ multiplex PCR, the TCRdb table keeps only in-frame clones and is missing some. This sample has more than 55,000 clones; about 81% occur once, and the top ten carry around 1.7%. CDR3 length: 15 amino acids. Trimming removed 7 bases at V and 7 bases at J, with 20 bases between. Per the germline V gene, CDR1 is LGHNA and CDR2 is YNFKEQ. Time point noted: pretreatment peripheral blood. Sequencing used PBMCs, obtained around atezolizumab (anti-PD-L1) treatment. The TCR originated in a man aged 65 to 79 with urothelial cancer. The rearrangement links TRBV4-2 to TRBJ2-1; a weak D match, TRBD2 (6 bases). CDR3 amino acids: CASTDLPGARNEQFF. The CDR3, as DNA: TGTGCCAGCACCGATCTACCGGGAGCTCGGAATGAGCAGTTCTTC.